What follows is one TCR beta chain and its context. The table lists this clonotype with many counts. There is no known antigen for this receptor. No quality values exist for individual bases; no much larger clone is one base distant. From a lookup of the germline V gene (reference sequence), CDR1 and CDR2 are MNHEY and SMNVEV. The CDR3 numbers 15 residues from cysteine through phenylalanine. The read is trimmed to its CDR3 DNA, 45 bases read in frame from base 1. The junction shows trimming of 6 bases on V and 0 bases on J, plus 14 bases between the germline ends. The TCR beta CDR3 region was amplified from genomic DNA by two rounds of multiplex PCR. The first PCR round used primers specific to each TRBV and TRBJ gene, and the primer sequences were filed in Chinese patent CN105087789A. The second PCR round used universal primers. The Roche High Pure PCR Template Preparation Kit was used to extract genomic DNA from the frozen PBMCs. Libraries were sequenced paired-end with 151 bp reads on an Illumina HiSeq 3000. In the authors' own workflow: CutAdapt was used to remove raw reads lacking the multiplex PCR primer sequences. PEAR was used to merge high-quality paired reads into contigs. MiXCR assigned TRB V, D and J gene segments to each contig by aligning to reference sequences. CDR3 sequences were clustered by base quality and sequence similarity to remove sequencing errors. Diversity was calculated as Shannon entropy divided by the natural log of the number of productive TCR sequences. One minus Shannon entropy divided by the natural log of the number of unique clonotypes was used as the definition of clonality. The Youden index of ROC curves was used to select progression-free survival cut-offs for repertoire metrics, and analyses were performed in R 3.5.3. TCRdb reran the public reads through fastp at Q25 and MiXCR, keeping productive beta chains. Identical CDR3 protein sequences are pooled into one entry, listed with their most common genes and DNA. TCRdb, rather than the study authors, made the V and J calls. The sample has over 14,000 distinct CDR3 sequences on record, about 60% of them singletons. Approximately 25% of the sample is taken by the ten largest.

All patients had node-negative disease on CT and PET/CT, and none had a history of other malignancies or had previously received chemotherapy or radiotherapy. At each of two time points, about 6 milliliters of peripheral venous blood were collected into EDTA tubes. Ficoll-Paque Plus density-gradient centrifugation was used to isolate PBMCs. Samples were stored at -80°C immediately after collection until analysis. The data were taken from a study of prognosis after radiotherapy for stage I lung cancer (dated by TCRdb to about 2021). Turning to the overall study: Roughly 20 stage I NSCLC patients were enrolled in Nanjing, China, between April 2018 and January 2019. Stage I lung tumors that were newly diagnosed and primary were found in approximately 15 patients, while a handful of patients had oligometastatic NSCLC after surgical resection of the primary tumor. The cohort was made up of 10 to 15 men and a handful of women, with a median age of around 74 years and an age range of 53 to 84 years. After SBRT, distant metastases developed in four of the 19 patients at a median of around seven months, while the remaining 15 patients had no significant progression. All patients were regarded as medically inoperable, because of comorbidities in about a dozen patients and refusal of surgery in six or seven patients. Image-guided IMRT or VMAT was used to deliver SBRT in 3 to 5 fractions at a biologically effective dose of at least 100 Gy. On tumor histology, roughly 12 patients had adenocarcinoma and six or seven had squamous cell carcinoma. Peripheral blood TCR beta repertoires were profiled in stage I NSCLC patients before and after stereotactic body radiotherapy, and the study then linked these repertoires to distant failure. The study sequenced about 40 blood samples from roughly 19 patients, one before and one after SBRT per patient. In every patient, SBRT was given without any concurrent therapy. Summary of the overall study and its limitations: The study was limited by its small cohort and short follow-up, and the findings require independent validation. All reported P values were unadjusted for multiple comparisons. Post-SBRT Shannon entropy and its change from baseline were lower in patients who developed distant metastases; baseline Shannon entropy was not associated with metastases. After SBRT, the number of unique TCR clones decreased (median approximately 10,000 before versus around 7,000 after; Wilcoxon paired P=0.011). Differences in TRBV and TRBJ usage frequencies by metastasis status were reportedly observed in two V genes at baseline and in fewer than 10 V and two J genes after SBRT. Whether the expanded TCR clones were tumor-specific was not determined.

The receptor chain draws on TRBV27 and TRBJ1-1; perhaps TRBD1 is the D gene, with 5 bases matching. This specimen consisted of PBMCs, obtained before or after stereotactic body radiation therapy (not recorded which). The receptor's source is a donor older than 45 with non-small cell lung cancer. In nucleotide form, the sequence is TGTGCCAGCAGGAATCTTGACAGATTGAACACTGAAGCTTTCTTT. Its coded protein is CASRNLDRLNTEAFF.